This T cell receptor (beta chain) was sequenced in a study of radiotherapy plus CTLA-4 blockade in lung cancer. At the level of the study: For approximately 17% of patients, objective responses occurred, and about 34% had disease control.

Study results and caveats: Dynamics of early blood T cell clones, together with interferon-beta, were reportedly the best predictors of response.

Germline CDR1 SNHLY, CDR2 FYNNEI. The CDR3 totals 14 residues. The ends lost 4 bases at V and 1 base at J; junction bases unmatched: 1. Sequencing used immunoSEQ multiplex PCR; TCRdb keeps in-frame clones, though not all of them. The sample records around 90,000 clones, 83% being singletons. Regarding this clone: Antigen unknown.

Sequenced material: peripheral blood, taken from a patient treated with radiotherapy plus ipilimumab. This chain uses TRBV2 with TRBJ2-1; 7 bases map to TRBD2. This TCR derives from a human donor with non-small cell lung cancer who had stable disease on radiotherapy plus ipilimumab. DNA of the CDR3: TGTGCCAGCAGTGCGGGGGGATCCTACAATGAGCAGTTCTTC. It yields the protein CASSAGGSYNEQFF.